What follows is one T cell receptor beta chain and its context. No antigen is known for it. The sample is drawn from a study of siplizumab effects on memory and regulatory T cells. General study findings and limits: Naive-or-memory phenotypes were unassignable for roughly 75-95% of proliferating CD4+ or CD8+ clones.

TCRdb keeps only in-frame clones here, not all; method: immunoSEQ multiplex PCR. The table shows roughly 100,000 clones, with about 94% occurring only once. The CDR3 covers 15 residues. V dropped 1 base and J dropped 2 bases, with 14 bases sitting between them. Germline values: CDR1 GTSNPN, CDR2 SVGIG (reference sequence). This clonotype was obtained from a human donor in good health. Input material: CD4+ T cells sorted from blood. This chain connects TRBV30 to TRBJ2-5; a possible D gene is TRBD2 (5 bases). CDR3 nucleotide sequence: TGTGCCTGGAGTGGTATGCTAGCAGGTCAAGAGACCCAGTACTTC. As protein: CAWSGMLAGQETQYF.